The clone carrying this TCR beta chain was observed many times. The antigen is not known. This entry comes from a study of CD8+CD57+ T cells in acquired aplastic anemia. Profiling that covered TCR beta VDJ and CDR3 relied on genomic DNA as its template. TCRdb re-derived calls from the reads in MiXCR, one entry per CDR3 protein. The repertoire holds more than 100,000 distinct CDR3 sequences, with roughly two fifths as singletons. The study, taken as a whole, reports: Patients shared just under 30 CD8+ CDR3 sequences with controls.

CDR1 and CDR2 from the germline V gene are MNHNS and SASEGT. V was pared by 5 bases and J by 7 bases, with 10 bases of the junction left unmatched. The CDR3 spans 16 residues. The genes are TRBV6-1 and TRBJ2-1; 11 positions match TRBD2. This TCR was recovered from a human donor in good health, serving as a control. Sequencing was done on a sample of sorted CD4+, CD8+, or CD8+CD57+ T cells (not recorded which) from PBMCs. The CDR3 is CASSRFGTSGGNEQFF. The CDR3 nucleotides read TGTGCCAGCAGTAGATTCGGGACTAGCGGTGGGAATGAGCAGTTCTTC.